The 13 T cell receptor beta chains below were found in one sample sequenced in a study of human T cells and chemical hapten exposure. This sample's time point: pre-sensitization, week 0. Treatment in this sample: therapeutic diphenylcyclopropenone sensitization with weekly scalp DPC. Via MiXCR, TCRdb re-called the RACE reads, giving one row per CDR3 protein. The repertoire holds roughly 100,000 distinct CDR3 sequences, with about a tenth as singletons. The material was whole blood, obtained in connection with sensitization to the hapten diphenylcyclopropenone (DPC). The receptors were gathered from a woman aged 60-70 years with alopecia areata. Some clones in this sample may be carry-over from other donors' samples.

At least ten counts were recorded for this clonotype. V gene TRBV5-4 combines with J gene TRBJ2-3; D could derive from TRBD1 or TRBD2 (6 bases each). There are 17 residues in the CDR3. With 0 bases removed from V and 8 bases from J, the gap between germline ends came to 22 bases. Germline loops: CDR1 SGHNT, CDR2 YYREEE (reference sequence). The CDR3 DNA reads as TGTGCCAGCAGCTTGGTGGGGGGCGCGGCGCGGGAAGGTACGCAGTATTTT. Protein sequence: CASSLVGGAAREGTQYF.

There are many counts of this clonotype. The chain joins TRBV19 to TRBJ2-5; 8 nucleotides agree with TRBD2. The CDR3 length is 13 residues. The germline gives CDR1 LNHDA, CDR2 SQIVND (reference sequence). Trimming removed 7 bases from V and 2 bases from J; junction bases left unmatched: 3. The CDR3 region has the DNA TGTGCCAGTACGGGGGGGGAACAAGAGACCCAGTACTTC. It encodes CASTGGEQETQYF. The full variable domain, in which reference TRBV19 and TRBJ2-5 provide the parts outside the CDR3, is DGGITQSPKYLFRKEGQNVTLSCEQNLNHDAMYWYRQDPGQGLRLIYYSQIVNDFQKGDIAEGYSVSREKKESFPLTVTSAQKNPTAFYLCASTGGEQETQYFGPGTRLLVL.

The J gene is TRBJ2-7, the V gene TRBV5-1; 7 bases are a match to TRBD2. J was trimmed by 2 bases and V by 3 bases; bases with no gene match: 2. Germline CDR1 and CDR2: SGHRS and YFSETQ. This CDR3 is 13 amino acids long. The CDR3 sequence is CASSSGTTYEQYF. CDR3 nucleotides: TGCGCCAGCAGCTCCGGGACTACCTACGAGCAGTACTTC.

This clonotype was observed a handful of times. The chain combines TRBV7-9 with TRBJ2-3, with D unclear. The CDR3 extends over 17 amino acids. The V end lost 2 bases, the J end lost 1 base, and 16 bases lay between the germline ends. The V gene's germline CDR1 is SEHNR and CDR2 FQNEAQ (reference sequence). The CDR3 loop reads CASSLTRLLLRTDTQYF. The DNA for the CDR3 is TGTGCCAGCAGCTTAACCCGACTTCTCCTTCGCACAGATACGCAGTATTTT.

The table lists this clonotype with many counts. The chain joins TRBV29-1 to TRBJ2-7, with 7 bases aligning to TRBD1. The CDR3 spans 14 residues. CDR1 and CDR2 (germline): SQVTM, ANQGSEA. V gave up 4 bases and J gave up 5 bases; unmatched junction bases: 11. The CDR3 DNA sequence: TGCAGCGTTGTCTCCCCAGGGGGATCGGACGAGCAGTACTTC. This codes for CSVVSPGGSDEQYF.

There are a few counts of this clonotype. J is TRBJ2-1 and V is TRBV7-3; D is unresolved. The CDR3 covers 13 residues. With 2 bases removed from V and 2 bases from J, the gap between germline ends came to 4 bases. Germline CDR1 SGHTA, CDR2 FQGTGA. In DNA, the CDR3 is TGTGCCAGCAGCTTAGCGCCCTACAATGAGCAGTTCTTC. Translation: CASSLAPYNEQFF.

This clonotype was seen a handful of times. The CDR3 coding sequence is TGTGCCATCGCCCCTCGCGACAGTTGGACCCAGTACTTC. This sequence encodes CAIAPRDSWTQYF. The chain has TRBV10-3 and TRBJ2-5; D is perhaps TRBD1 (5 bases). The CDR3 is 13 residues long. The V end was cut by 8 bases, the J end by 7 bases, with 17 bases between. CDR1 is ENHRY and CDR2 is SYGVKD in the germline V gene.

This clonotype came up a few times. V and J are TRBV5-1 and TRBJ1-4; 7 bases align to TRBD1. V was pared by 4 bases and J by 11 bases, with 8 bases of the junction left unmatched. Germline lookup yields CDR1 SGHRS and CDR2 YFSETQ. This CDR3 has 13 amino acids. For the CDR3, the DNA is TGCGCCAGCAGCCCAATCCAGACAGGGAAACTGTTTTTT. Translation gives CASSPIQTGKLFF.

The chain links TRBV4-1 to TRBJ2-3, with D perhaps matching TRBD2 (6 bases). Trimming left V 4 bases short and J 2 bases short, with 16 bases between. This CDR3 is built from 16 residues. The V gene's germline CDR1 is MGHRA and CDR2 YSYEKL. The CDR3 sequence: CASSPQSGTHTDTQYF. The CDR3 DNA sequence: TGCGCCAGCAGCCCCCAATCCGGGACTCACACAGATACGCAGTATTTT.

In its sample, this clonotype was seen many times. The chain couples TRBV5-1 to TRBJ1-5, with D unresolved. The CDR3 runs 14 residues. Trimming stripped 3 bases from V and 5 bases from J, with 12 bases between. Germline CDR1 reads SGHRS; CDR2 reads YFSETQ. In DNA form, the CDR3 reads TGCGCCAGCAGCTCGCCAGACGGAGATCAGCCCCAGCATTTT. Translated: CASSSPDGDQPQHF.

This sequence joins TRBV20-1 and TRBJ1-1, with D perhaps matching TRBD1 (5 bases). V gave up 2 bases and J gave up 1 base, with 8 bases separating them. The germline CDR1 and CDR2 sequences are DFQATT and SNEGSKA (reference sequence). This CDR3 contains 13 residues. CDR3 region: CSARTGQNTEAFF. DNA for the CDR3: TGCAGTGCTAGAACCGGACAGAACACTGAAGCTTTCTTT.

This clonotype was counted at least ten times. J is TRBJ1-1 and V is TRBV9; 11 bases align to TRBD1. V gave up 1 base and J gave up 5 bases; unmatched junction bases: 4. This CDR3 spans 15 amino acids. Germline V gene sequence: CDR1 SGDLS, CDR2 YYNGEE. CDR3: CASSVLGTGGTEAFF. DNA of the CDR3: TGTGCCAGCAGCGTACTCGGGACAGGGGGGACTGAAGCTTTCTTT.

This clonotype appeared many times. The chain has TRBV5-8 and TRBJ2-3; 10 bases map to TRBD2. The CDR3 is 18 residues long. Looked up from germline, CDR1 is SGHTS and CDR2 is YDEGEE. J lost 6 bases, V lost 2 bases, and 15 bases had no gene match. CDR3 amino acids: CASSLALAGGHSTDTQYF. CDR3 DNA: TGTGCCAGCAGCTTAGCGTTAGCGGGGGGCCACAGTACGGATACGCAGTATTTT.